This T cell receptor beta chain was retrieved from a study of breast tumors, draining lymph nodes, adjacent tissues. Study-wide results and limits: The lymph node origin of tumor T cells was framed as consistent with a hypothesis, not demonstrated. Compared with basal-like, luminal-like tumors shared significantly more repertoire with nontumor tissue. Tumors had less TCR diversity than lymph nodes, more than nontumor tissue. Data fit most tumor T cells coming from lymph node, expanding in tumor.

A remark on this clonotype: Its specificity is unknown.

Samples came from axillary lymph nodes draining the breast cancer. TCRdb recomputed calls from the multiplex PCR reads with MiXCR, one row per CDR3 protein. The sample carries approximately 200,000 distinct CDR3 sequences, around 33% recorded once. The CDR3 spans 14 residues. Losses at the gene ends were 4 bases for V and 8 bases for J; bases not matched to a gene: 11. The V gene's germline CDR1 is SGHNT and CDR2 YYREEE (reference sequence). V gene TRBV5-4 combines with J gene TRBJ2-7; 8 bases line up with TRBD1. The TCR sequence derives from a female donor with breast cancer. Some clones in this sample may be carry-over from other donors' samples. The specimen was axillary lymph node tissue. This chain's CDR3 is CASSPGQAAPQQYF. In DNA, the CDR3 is TGTGCCAGCAGCCCGGGACAGGCGGCCCCCCAGCAGTACTTC.